Listed here are 24 T cell receptor beta chains from one sample, sequenced in a study of T cell repertoires in cytomegalovirus infection. TCRdb passed the reads through MiXCR, listing each CDR3 protein once. The sample has more than 85,000 distinct CDR3 sequences; under 30% are singletons. These receptors' targets are unknown. This material consisted of CD8+ T cells from cultured PBMCs, taken from culture after CMV antigen stimulation. The source is a human donor in good health (CMV status not recorded). Some clones in this sample may be carry-over from other donors' samples.

This clonotype was detected ten times or more. The chain is built from TRBV20-1 and TRBJ2-7; weak D call: TRBD1 (5 bases). V lost 5 bases, J lost 2 bases, and 13 bases lay in between. This CDR3 contains 13 residues. Germline values: CDR1 DFQATT, CDR2 SNEGSKA (reference sequence). The CDR3 is CSAGLTETYEQYF. In nucleotides, the CDR3 is TGCAGTGCTGGGCTGACAGAAACCTACGAGCAGTACTTC.

This clonotype was seen ten or more times. This chain uses TRBV7-6 with TRBJ2-1; the D is unclear. Germline values: CDR1 SGHVS, CDR2 FNYEAQ. V was trimmed by 11 bases and J by 2 bases, leaving 13 bases between them. This CDR3 has 13 residues. The CDR3: CAVGRTTYNEQFF. The DNA of the CDR3 is TGTGCCGTGGGCAGGACCACCTACAATGAGCAGTTCTTC.

This clonotype was seen a single time. The chain recombines TRBV19 with TRBJ1-2; TRBD1 matches 10 bases. Germline CDR1 LNHDA, CDR2 SQIVND (reference sequence). The CDR3 length is 15 residues. V lost 7 bases, J lost 8 bases, and 13 bases stayed unmatched. CDR3 nucleotides: TGTGCCAGTACCGAAGAAGGACAGGGGGTGTACGGCTACACCTTC. This encodes CASTEEGQGVYGYTF.

This clonotype was seen a handful of times. The chain links TRBV19 to TRBJ2-3; D might be TRBD1 (6 bases). With 7 bases removed from V and 5 bases from J, the gap between germline ends came to 10 bases. Germline V gene lookup returns CDR1 LNHDA and CDR2 SQIVND (reference sequence). The CDR3 totals 12 residues. The CDR3 region is CASIGQLDTQYF. The DNA for the CDR3 is TGTGCCAGTATCGGACAGTTAGATACGCAGTATTTT.

This chain connects TRBV5-1 to TRBJ2-1; TRBD1 aligns across 8 bases. Looked up from germline, CDR1 is SGHRS and CDR2 is YFSETQ. This CDR3 region has 14 residues. Unmatched junction bases numbered 6, after V lost 2 bases and J lost 8 bases. The CDR3 here is CASSLQGEWDEQFF. CDR3 coding DNA: TGCGCCAGCAGCTTACAGGGGGAGTGGGATGAGCAGTTCTTC.

The table lists this clonotype with a few counts. The chain employs TRBV6-1 and TRBJ1-5, with 10 nucleotides matching TRBD1. Germline V gives CDR1 MNHNS, CDR2 SASEGT. This CDR3 is built from 15 residues. After removal of 4 bases from V and 6 bases from J, the junction contained 6 bases not matched to a gene. The CDR3 loop is CASSGRQGAGQPQHF. CDR3 nucleotides: TGTGCCAGCAGTGGTCGACAGGGGGCCGGTCAGCCCCAGCATTTT.

This clonotype has more than one count but fewer than ten. V gene TRBV6-4 combines with J gene TRBJ2-3; D is unresolved. The V end lost 4 bases, the J end lost 2 bases, and 10 bases lay between the germline ends. This CDR3 contains 14 residues. Germline V gene lookup returns CDR1 MRHNA and CDR2 SNTAGT. The CDR3 reads CASSAAPFTDTQYF. The CDR3, as DNA: TGTGCCAGCAGTGCGGCCCCATTCACAGATACGCAGTATTTT.

The chain links TRBV27 to TRBJ2-6, with D possibly matching TRBD1 (5 bases). Per the germline V gene, CDR1 is MNHEY and CDR2 is SMNVEV (reference sequence). The germline V and J ends were trimmed by 6 bases and 0 bases, with 15 bases remaining between them. CDR3 length: 17 amino acids. CDR3: CASRKNTGYSGANVLTF. The CDR3 nucleotides are TGTGCCAGCAGAAAAAACACAGGTTACTCTGGGGCCAACGTCCTGACTTTC.

This clonotype has just a few counts. The chain couples TRBV6-1 to TRBJ2-7; D is uncertain. CDR3 length equals 14 residues. CDR1 is MNHNS and CDR2 is SASEGT in the germline V gene. Trimming pared 5 bases from V and 2 bases from J, leaving 13 bases between. The CDR3 nucleotides are TGTGCCAGCAGTACCGAAGGCTCAGCCTACGAGCAGTACTTC. This encodes CASSTEGSAYEQYF.

The chain combines TRBV7-3 with TRBJ2-7; TRBD2 aligns across 7 bases. This CDR3 spans 13 amino acids. The ends lost 1 base at V and 3 bases at J; junction bases unmatched: 0. The V gene's germline CDR1 is SGHTA and CDR2 FQGTGA. CDR3 sequence (DNA): TGTGCCAGCAGCTTAATAGCGGGCTACGAGCAGTACTTC. This translates into CASSLIAGYEQYF. The full variable domain, rest sourced from reference TRBV7-3 and TRBJ2-7, is GAGVSQTPSNKVTEKGKYVELRCDPISGHTALYWYRQSLGQGPEFLIYFQGTGAADDSGLPNDRFFAVRPEGSVSTLKIQRTERGDSAVYLCASSLIAGYEQYFGPGTRLTVT.

This clonotype showed up just a few times. This chain connects TRBV29-1 to TRBJ2-7; the match to TRBD2 covers 12 bases. Unmatched junction bases numbered 10, after V lost 7 bases and J lost 3 bases. The V gene's germline CDR1 is SQVTM and CDR2 ANQGSEA. There are 15 residues in the CDR3. The CDR3 region has the DNA TGCAGCGCTCAGGAACCGGGACTAGCGGGCTACGAGCAGTACTTC. Its protein is CSAQEPGLAGYEQYF.

The chain recombines TRBV12-5 with TRBJ2-3; D not resolved. This CDR3 has 18 amino acids. In germline, CDR1 is LGHNT, CDR2 FRNRAP. The ends were cut back, 1 base at V and 1 base at J, with 18 bases in the middle. CDR3 DNA: TGTGCTAGTGGTTTGGAGATGTTAGGGCTCTCTGGCACAGATACGCAGTATTTT. Residues: CASGLEMLGLSGTDTQYF.

Many counts were recorded for this clonotype. V and J are TRBV7-6 and TRBJ1-1; D might be TRBD1 (6 bases). Germline V gene lookup returns CDR1 SGHVS and CDR2 FNYEAQ. V lost 2 bases and J 4 bases, leaving 8 bases between the germline ends. The CDR3 has 13 residues. CDR3 residues: CASSLQGTTEAFF. The CDR3 DNA sequence: TGTGCCAGCAGCTTACAGGGGACCACTGAAGCTTTCTTT.

The gene calls are TRBV6-6 and TRBJ2-2, with a weak D call TRBD1 (5 bases). Germline V CDR1 and CDR2: MNHNY, SVGAGI (reference sequence). The CDR3 runs to 15 residues. V lost 6 bases, J lost 1 base, and 12 bases lay in between. In DNA, the CDR3 is TGTGCCAGCAGCCCGGCTACAGGGAACACCGGGGAGCTGTTTTTT. Its translation is CASSPATGNTGELFF.

The CDR3: CASTGNTIYF. DNA of the CDR3: TGTGCCAGCACGGGAAACACCATATATTTT. V and J are TRBV12-3 or TRBV12-4 and TRBJ1-3; no clear D gene. Trimming removed 7 bases from V and 4 bases from J, with 2 bases in between. The CDR3 runs to 10 residues.

This clonotype showed up many times. This chain joins TRBV7-6 and TRBJ2-1; 13 bases are shared with TRBD2. The CDR3 has 18 residues. Trimming removed 5 bases from V and 9 bases from J; junction bases left unmatched: 16. CDR1 and CDR2 from the germline V gene are SGHVS and FNYEAQ. The CDR3: CASSKNPTTSGGEVEQFF. The CDR3 coding sequence is TGTGCCAGCAGCAAAAACCCCACTACTAGCGGGGGGGAGGTTGAGCAGTTCTTC.

There are many counts of this clonotype. The chain links TRBV7-7 to TRBJ2-1; D unclear. V lost 4 bases and J lost 2, with 12 bases in between. The CDR3 has 15 amino acids. CDR1 is SSHAT, CDR2 FNYEAQ, per germline (reference sequence). CDR3 sequence reads: CASSSSLGTYNEQFF. In nucleotides, the CDR3 is TGTGCCAGCAGCTCCTCCCTAGGAACCTACAATGAGCAGTTCTTC.

This clonotype was detected a few times. The chain combines TRBV11-1 with TRBJ2-1; D may correspond to TRBD1 or TRBD2 (6 bases each). CDR3 length equals 17 residues. Per germline, CDR1 SGHAT and CDR2 FQDESV (reference sequence). V gave up 0 bases and J gave up 3 bases, with 15 bases separating them. CDR3 DNA: TGTGCCAGCAGCTTAGCGTGGGGGGCCCACCTCTACAATGAGCAGTTCTTC. This encodes CASSLAWGAHLYNEQFF.

Many counts were recorded for this clonotype. The gene calls are TRBV2 and TRBJ1-4; 8 nucleotides agree with TRBD1. The CDR3 loop spans 18 amino acids. Germline CDR1 and CDR2: SNHLY and FYNNEI. V lost 6 bases and J lost 1; bases outside the gene matches: 13. The CDR3 is CASRVSGQGKETNEKLFF. Written as DNA, the CDR3 is TGTGCCAGCAGGGTCTCCGGACAGGGAAAGGAAACTAATGAAAAACTGTTTTTT.

This clonotype was counted ten times or more. The chain combines TRBV7-2 with TRBJ2-7, with D perhaps matching TRBD1 (6 bases). Trimming took off 3 bases at V and 4 bases at J, with 13 bases between the two ends. This CDR3 spans 14 amino acids. The germline gives CDR1 SGHTA, CDR2 FQGNSA. The CDR3 nucleotides read TGTGCCAGCAGCTTCGCTGGGGGCCAGTACGAGCAGTACTTC. It encodes CASSFAGGQYEQYF.

The chain joins TRBV15 to TRBJ1-1; D unclear. Trimming removed 4 bases at V and 0 bases at J, with 15 bases between. The CDR3 covers 16 residues. Per the germline V gene, CDR1 is LNHNV and CDR2 is YYDKDF (reference sequence). In DNA form, the CDR3 reads TGTGCCACCAGCAAGACCCGGGGAGCTATGAACACTGAAGCTTTCTTT. It translates to CATSKTRGAMNTEAFF.

This clonotype was counted between two and nine times. The chain carries TRBV6-4 and TRBJ2-1, with D maybe TRBD1 (6 bases). Germline V gives CDR1 MRHNA, CDR2 SNTAGT. CDR3 size: 13 residues. V shed 8 bases and J shed 4 bases, with 12 bases lying between them. The CDR3 nucleotides are TGTGCCAGCGGGCTTACAGGGTACAATGAGCAGTTCTTC. Residues: CASGLTGYNEQFF.

About this clonotype: Just one base apart from a much larger clone, this may be a read error. This chain joins TRBV7-6 and TRBJ2-2; D unclear. Germline V gene sequence: CDR1 SGHVS, CDR2 FNYEAQ. V lost 5 bases and J 4 bases, leaving 5 bases between the germline ends. This CDR3 comprises 12 residues. The CDR3 DNA sequence: TGTGCCAGCAGCCCATTCACCGGGGAGCTGTTTTTT. This gives the protein CASSPFTGELFF. Combining the CDR3 with reference TRBV7-6 and TRBJ2-2 gives the whole variable domain GAGVSQSPRYKVTKRGQDVALRCDPISGHVSLYWYRQALGQGPEFLTYFNYEAQQDKSGLPNDRFSAERPEGSISTLTIQRTEQRDSAMYRCASSPFTGELFFGEGSRLTVL.

This clonotype was seen a handful of times. The V call is TRBV29-1, the J call TRBJ1-2; a possible D gene is TRBD1 (5 bases). V lost 6 bases, J lost 6 bases, and 14 bases lay in between. The CDR3 spans 12 residues. Germline CDR1 SQVTM, CDR2 ANQGSEA. The CDR3 nucleotides are TGCAGCGTCCGGGACTACGTAGATGGCTACACCTTC. Amino acid sequence: CSVRDYVDGYTF.